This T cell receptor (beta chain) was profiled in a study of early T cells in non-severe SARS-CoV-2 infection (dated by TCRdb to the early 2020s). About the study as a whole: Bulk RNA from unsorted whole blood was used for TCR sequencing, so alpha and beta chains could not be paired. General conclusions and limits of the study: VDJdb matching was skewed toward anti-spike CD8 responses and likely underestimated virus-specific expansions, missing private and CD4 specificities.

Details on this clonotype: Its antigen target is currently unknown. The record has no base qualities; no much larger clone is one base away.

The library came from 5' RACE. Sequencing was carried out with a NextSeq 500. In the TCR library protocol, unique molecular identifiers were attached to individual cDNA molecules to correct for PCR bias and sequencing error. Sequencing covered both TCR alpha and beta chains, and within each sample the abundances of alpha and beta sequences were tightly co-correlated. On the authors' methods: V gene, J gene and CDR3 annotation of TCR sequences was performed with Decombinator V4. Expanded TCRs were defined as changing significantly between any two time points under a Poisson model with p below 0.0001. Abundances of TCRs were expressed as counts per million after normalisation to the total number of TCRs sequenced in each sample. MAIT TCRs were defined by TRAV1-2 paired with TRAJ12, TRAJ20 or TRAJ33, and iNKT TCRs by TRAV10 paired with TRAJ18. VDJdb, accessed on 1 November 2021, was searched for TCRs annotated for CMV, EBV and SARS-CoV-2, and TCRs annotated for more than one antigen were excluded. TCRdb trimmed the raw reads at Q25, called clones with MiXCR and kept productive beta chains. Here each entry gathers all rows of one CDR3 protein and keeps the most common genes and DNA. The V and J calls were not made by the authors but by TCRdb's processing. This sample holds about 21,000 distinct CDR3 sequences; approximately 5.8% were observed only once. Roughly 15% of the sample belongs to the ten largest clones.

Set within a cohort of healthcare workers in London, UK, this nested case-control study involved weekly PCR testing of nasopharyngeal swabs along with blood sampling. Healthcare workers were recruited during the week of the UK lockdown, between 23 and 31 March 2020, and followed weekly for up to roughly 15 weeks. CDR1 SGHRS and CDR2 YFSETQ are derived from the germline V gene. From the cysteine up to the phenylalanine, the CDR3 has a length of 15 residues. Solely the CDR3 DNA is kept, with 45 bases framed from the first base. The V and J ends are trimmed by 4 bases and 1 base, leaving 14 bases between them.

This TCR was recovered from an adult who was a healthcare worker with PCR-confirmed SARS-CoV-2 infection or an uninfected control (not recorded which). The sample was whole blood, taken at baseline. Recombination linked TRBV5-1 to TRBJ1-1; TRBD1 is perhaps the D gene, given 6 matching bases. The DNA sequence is TGCGCCAGCAGCCCAGACGGGACAAAGAACACTGAAGCTTTCTTT. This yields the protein CASSPDGTKNTEAFF. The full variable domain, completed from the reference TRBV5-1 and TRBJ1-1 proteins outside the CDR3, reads KAGVTQTPRYLIKTRGQQVTLSCSPISGHRSVSWYQQTPGQGLQFLFEYFSETQRNKGNFPGRFSGRQFSNSRSEMNVSTLELGDSALYLCASSPDGTKNTEAFFGQGTRLTVV.